The 10 T cell receptor beta chains below all came from one sample that was sequenced in a study of cytomegalovirus exposure and HLA in healthy donors. Libraries were prepared by immunoSEQ multiplex PCR; TCRdb keeps only in-frame clonotypes and omits some of them. This table has 71,000 or so clones, less than 95% appearing once. Sequenced material: PBMCs. The receptor source for this set is a woman aged 18-30 years in good health and CMV-seropositive.

This clone was found a few times. The chain uses TRBV27 and TRBJ1-4; TRBD1 is a possible D gene (5 bases). Deletions cut 5 bases from V and 4 bases from J, with 20 bases between. The V gene's germline CDR1 is MNHEY and CDR2 SMNVEV (reference sequence). CDR3 length: 17 residues. CDR3 sequence: CASSPPSGRGNNEKLFF. The CDR3 DNA reads TGTGCCAGCAGTCCCCCGAGTGGTCGGGGGAATAATGAAAAACTGTTTTTT.

The V call is TRBV27, the J call TRBJ2-1; 7 bases are a match to TRBD1. This CDR3 comprises 16 residues. With 0 bases clipped from V and 4 bases from J, the junction kept 6 bases outside the gene matches. Germline CDR1 reads MNHEY; CDR2 reads SMNVEV (reference sequence). CDR3 sequence reads: CASSLSAGTDYNEQFF. CDR3 nucleotide sequence: TGTGCCAGCAGTTTATCGGCCGGGACAGATTACAATGAGCAGTTCTTC.

With regard to this clone: At one of its ends the junction is not consistent with the germline gene, which may arise from a read error. The chain carries TRBV6-1 and TRBJ1-5; D is uncertain. Germline CDR1 is MNHNS and CDR2 is SASEGT. The CDR3 consists of 16 residues. CDR3 bases: TGTGCCAGCAGAGAAGGACCCCGAGGAGGCAATCAGCCCCAGCATTTT. It encodes CASREGPRGGNQPQHF.

DNA for the CDR3: TGTGCCAGCAGCGTAGCTACCCTAGCGACAGATACGCAGTATTTT. As protein: CASSVATLATDTQYF. The J gene is TRBJ2-3, the V gene TRBV9; the D gene is possibly TRBD2 (6 bases). This CDR3 has 15 residues. Per germline, CDR1 SGDLS and CDR2 YYNGEE. V lost 0 bases to trimming and J lost 3 bases, with 11 bases between them.

The chain carries TRBV15 and TRBJ2-7, with D possibly matching TRBD2 (5 bases). This CDR3 has 14 amino acids. Germline V gene sequence: CDR1 LNHNV, CDR2 YYDKDF (reference sequence). V was trimmed by 0 bases and J by 4 bases, leaving 10 bases between them. The CDR3 DNA reads TGTGCCACCAGCAGAGATACCAGCGGTTACGAGCAGTACTTC. Its protein is CATSRDTSGYEQYF.

The rearrangement uses TRBV2 and TRBJ1-4, with D possibly TRBD1 on 6 matching bases. Trimming removed 3 bases at V and 5 bases at J, with 10 bases between. The CDR3 is 14 residues long. CDR1 is SNHLY, CDR2 FYNNEI, per germline. CDR3 sequence reads: CASSDIRGNEKLFF. The DNA of the CDR3 is TGTGCCAGCAGTGATATCAGGGGCAATGAAAAACTGTTTTTT. Full variable domain (remainder filled in from reference TRBV2 and TRBJ1-4): EPEVTQTPSHQVTQMGQEVILRCVPISNHLYFYWYRQILGQKVEFLVSFYNNEISEKSEIFDDQFSVERPDGSNFTLKIRSTKLEDSAMYFCASSDIRGNEKLFFGSGTQLSVL.

The gene calls are TRBV6-6 and TRBJ1-2, with D possibly being TRBD1 (5 bases). V lost 7 bases and J lost 3, with 12 bases in between. The CDR3 runs to 13 residues. In germline, CDR1 is MNHNY, CDR2 SVGAGI (reference sequence). The CDR3 sequence: CASTLGGYYGYTF. CDR3 sequence (DNA): TGTGCCAGCACCCTGGGGGGGTACTATGGCTACACCTTC.

The V call is TRBV7-2, the J call TRBJ2-1; 11 nucleotides line up with TRBD2. V was pared by 6 bases and J by 1 base, with 5 bases of the junction left unmatched. Germline CDR1 is SGHTA and CDR2 is FQGNSA. This CDR3 is 16 amino acids long. CDR3 sequence (DNA): TGTGCCAGCAGTCTATCTAGCGGGGGGTCCTACAATGAGCAGTTCTTC. It encodes CASSLSSGGSYNEQFF.

The genes are TRBV7-8 and TRBJ1-4; 8 nucleotides line up with TRBD1. CDR3 length: 16 residues. The germline CDR1 and CDR2 sequences are SGHVS and FQNEAQ. Unmatched junction bases numbered 9, after V lost 2 bases and J lost 7 bases. CDR3 in amino acids: CASSLRGQGAGEKLFF. CDR3 nucleotides: TGTGCCAGCAGCTTAAGAGGGCAGGGGGCTGGTGAAAAACTGTTTTTT.

The genes are TRBV19 and TRBJ2-7; D might be TRBD1 (6 bases). Germline V CDR1 and CDR2: LNHDA, SQIVND (reference sequence). The CDR3 extends over 13 amino acids. Trimming left V 3 bases short and J 5 bases short, with 11 bases between. The CDR3 DNA reads as TGTGCCAGTAGTATTTGGGGGCTAAACGAGCAGTACTTC. It translates to CASSIWGLNEQYF. The full variable domain, its missing parts supplied by reference TRBV19 and TRBJ2-7, is DGGITQSPKYLFRKEGQNVTLSCEQNLNHDAMYWYRQDPGQGLRLIYYSQIVNDFQKGDIAEGYSVSREKKESFPLTVTSAQKNPTAFYLCASSIWGLNEQYFGPGTRLTVT.